The clone carrying this T cell receptor (beta chain) appeared a few times. Unmatched junction bases numbered 9, after V lost 5 bases and J lost 4 bases. Germline CDR1 is GTSNPN and CDR2 is SVGIG (reference sequence). The CDR3 covers 15 residues. This entry belongs to a study of blood T cell repertoires in COVID-19. Study context: Samples representing acute and convalescent COVID-19 were sourced from the United States, Italy and Spain.

Only in-frame clones appear in the TCRdb table, and some are missing; sequencing was by immunoSEQ multiplex PCR. Of some 90,000 clones in the sample, approximately 88% were seen once. The clonotype comes from a woman aged 55-75 years with COVID-19, enrolled during active disease. V and J are TRBV30 and TRBJ1-2; 11 bases agree with TRBD1. The sequenced sample was peripheral blood. The CDR3, as DNA: TGTGCCTGGGGGACGGGACAGGGGGACGTCTATGGCTACACCTTC. Its translation is CAWGTGQGDVYGYTF.